This T cell receptor beta chain was profiled in a study of OX40 agonist ivuxolimab in advanced cancers. Study-level background: Anti-PD-1, anti-PD-L1 or anti-CTLA-4 therapy given earlier was allowed, and about 38% had some.

TCRdb's copy holds only in-frame clones and misses some; the assay was immunoSEQ multiplex PCR. The table lists tens of thousands of clones, 75% to 90% of them singletons. General observations from the study: With doses of 0.1 to 3.0 mg/kg, CD4+ and CD8+ blood T cells had undergone clonal expansion by week 6.

The sample holds a few counts of this clone. The antigen is unknown. V lost 2 bases, J lost 2 bases, and 7 bases lay in between. Germline-derived CDR1 and CDR2 are SGHKS and YYEKEE (reference sequence). The CDR3 consists of 13 residues. The J gene is TRBJ1-1, the V gene TRBV5-5, with D perhaps TRBD1 (5 bases). This specimen was CD4+ or CD8+ T cells sorted from blood, taken in a trial of the OX40 agonist ivuxolimab. This receptor was identified in an adult with an advanced solid tumor such as melanoma, head and neck, liver or kidney cancer. CDR3 nucleotides: TGTGCCAGCAGCTTCGACAGAAACACTGAAGCTTTCTTT. It codes for CASSFDRNTEAFF.